Below, 3 T cell receptor beta chains from the same sample are listed, as sequenced in a study of shared clonotypes between healthy human individuals. Libraries were prepared by immunoSEQ multiplex PCR; TCRdb keeps only in-frame clonotypes and omits some of them. The table includes about 2 million clones, around 95% detected once. Sequenced material: naive CD4+ T cells sorted from blood. The subset: CD45RA+ positively selected. The source is a man aged 18 to 30 in good health.

The V call is TRBV15, the J call TRBJ2-2, with D tentatively TRBD2 (6 bases). Per germline, CDR1 LNHNV and CDR2 YYDKDF (reference sequence). Trimming stripped 1 base from V and 3 bases from J, with 15 bases between. The CDR3 spans 17 residues. Here the CDR3 DNA reads TGTGCCACCAGCAGAGCACCCCCCGGGGGAGACACCGGGGAGCTGTTTTTT. Translation: CATSRAPPGGDTGELFF.

The rearrangement uses TRBV18 and TRBJ1-5, with no clear D. The V gene's germline CDR1 is KGHSH and CDR2 LQKENI. V lost 5 bases and J lost 5, with 19 bases in between. The CDR3 is 16 residues long. The CDR3 nucleotides are TGTGCCAGCTCATCGTCCGGGGTAGTTATTCATCAGCCCCAGCATTTT. Its translation is CASSSSGVVIHQPQHF.

V gene TRBV28 combines with J gene TRBJ1-5; TRBD1 aligns across 8 bases. Germline lookup yields CDR1 MDHEN and CDR2 SYDVKM. After removal of 9 bases from V and 0 bases from J, the junction contained 7 bases not matched to a gene. The length of the CDR3 is 15 residues. CDR3 in DNA: TGTGCCAGTACAGGGGGAAAGTATAGCAATCAGCCCCAGCATTTT. Protein: CASTGGKYSNQPQHF.